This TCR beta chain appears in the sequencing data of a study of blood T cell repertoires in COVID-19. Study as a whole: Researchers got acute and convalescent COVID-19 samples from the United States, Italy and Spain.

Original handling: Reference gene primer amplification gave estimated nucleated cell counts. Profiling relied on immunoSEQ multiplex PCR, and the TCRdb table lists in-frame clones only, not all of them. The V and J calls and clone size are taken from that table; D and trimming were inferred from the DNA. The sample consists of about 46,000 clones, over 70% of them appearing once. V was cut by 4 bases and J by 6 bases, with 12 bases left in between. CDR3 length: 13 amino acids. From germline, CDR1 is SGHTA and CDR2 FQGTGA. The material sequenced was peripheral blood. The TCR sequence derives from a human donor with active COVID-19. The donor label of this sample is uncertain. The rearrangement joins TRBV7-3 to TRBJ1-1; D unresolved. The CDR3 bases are TGTGCCAGCAGCTCAGCAGGAGGCCCTGAAGCTTTCTTT. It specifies CASSSAGGPEAFF. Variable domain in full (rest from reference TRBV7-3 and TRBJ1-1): GAGVSQTPSNKVTEKGKYVELRCDPISGHTALYWYRQSLGQGPEFLIYFQGTGAADDSGLPNDRFFAVRPEGSVSTLKIQRTERGDSAVYLCASSSAGGPEAFFGQGTRLTVV.